The T cell receptor beta chain described here comes from a study of blood T cell repertoires in COVID-19. In the study overall: The origin of the acute and convalescent COVID-19 samples was the United States, Italy and Spain. PBMCs, B-cell-depleted T cells, or T cells provided the cDNA or gDNA that made up the material.

Authors' analysis steps: Estimates of nucleated cell counts were drawn from the amplification of reference gene primers. Measured with immunoSEQ multiplex PCR; TCRdb has only the in-frame clones, and not every one. V, J and clone size are those of that table, while D and trimming were read from the DNA. Counted here are approximately 240,000 clones, 82% occurring once; the ten biggest clones make up nearly 5%. The V gene's germline CDR1 is LNHDA and CDR2 SQIVND (reference sequence). The length of the CDR3 is 14 residues. Between the trimmed V and J ends, which lost 4 bases and 2 bases, there was a span of 9 bases.

The material sequenced was peripheral blood. The sequence derives from a woman at least 80 years old with active or convalescent COVID-19. The rearrangement uses TRBV19 and TRBJ1-3; D uncertain. CDR3 sequence reads: CASSTLTAGNTIYF. CDR3 DNA sequence: TGTGCCAGTAGTACCCTCACGGCTGGAAACACCATATATTTT.